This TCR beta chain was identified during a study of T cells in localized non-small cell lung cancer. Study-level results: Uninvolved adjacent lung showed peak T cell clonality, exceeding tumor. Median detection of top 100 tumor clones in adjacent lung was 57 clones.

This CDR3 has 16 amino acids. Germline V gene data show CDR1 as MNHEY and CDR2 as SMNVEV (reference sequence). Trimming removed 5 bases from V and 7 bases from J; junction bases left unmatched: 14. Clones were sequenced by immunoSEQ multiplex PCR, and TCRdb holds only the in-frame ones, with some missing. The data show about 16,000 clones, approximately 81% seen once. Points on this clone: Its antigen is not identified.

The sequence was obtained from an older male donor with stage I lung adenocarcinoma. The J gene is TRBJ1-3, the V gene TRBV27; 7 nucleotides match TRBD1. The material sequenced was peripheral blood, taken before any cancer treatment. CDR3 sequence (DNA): TGTGCCAGCAGTCTGCGCGCAGGGACAGTCGGCAACACCATATATTTT. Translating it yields CASSLRAGTVGNTIYF.